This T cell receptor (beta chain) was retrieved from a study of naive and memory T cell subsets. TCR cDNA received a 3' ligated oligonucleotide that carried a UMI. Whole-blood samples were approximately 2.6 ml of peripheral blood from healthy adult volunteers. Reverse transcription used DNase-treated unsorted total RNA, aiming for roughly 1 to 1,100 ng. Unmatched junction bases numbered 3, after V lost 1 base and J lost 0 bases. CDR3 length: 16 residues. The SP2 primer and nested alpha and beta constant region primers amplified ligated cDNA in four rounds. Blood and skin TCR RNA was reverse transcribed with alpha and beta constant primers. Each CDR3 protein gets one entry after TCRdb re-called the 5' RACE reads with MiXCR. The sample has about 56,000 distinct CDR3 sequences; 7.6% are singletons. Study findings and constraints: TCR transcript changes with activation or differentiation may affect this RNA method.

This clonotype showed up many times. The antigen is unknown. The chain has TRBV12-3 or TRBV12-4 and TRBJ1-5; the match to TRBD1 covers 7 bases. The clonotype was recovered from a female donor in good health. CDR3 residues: CASSLVGQNSNQPQHF. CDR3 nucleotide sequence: TGTGCCAGCAGTTTAGTGGGACAGAATAGCAATCAGCCCCAGCATTTT.